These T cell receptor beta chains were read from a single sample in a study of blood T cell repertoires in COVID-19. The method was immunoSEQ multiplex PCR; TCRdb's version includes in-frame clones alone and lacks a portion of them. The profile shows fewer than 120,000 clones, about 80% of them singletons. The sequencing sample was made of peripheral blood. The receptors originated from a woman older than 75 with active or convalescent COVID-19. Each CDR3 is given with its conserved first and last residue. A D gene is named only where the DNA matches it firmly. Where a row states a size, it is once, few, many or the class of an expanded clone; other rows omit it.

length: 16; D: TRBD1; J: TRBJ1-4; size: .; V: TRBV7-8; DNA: TGTGCCAGCAGCAACCGGGACAGGGGGTTTAATGAAAAACTGTTTTTT; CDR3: CASSNRDRGFNEKLFF
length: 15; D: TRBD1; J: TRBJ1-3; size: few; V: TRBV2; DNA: TGTGCCAGCAGTTCAAACAGGGGGCCGGGAAACACCATATATTTT; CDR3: CASSSNRGPGNTIYF
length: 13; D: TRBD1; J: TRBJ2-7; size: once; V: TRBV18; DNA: TGTGCCAGCTCGGCGGGACAGGGCTACGAGCAGTACTTC; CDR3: CASSAGQGYEQYF
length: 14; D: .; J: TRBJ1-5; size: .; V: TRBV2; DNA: TGTGCCAGCAGCGGGGAGGGGCAAGGGCAGCCCCAGCATTTT; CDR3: CASSGEGQGQPQHF
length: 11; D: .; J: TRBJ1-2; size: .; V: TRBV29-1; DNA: TGCAGCGTAGCCCAGGCCTATGGCTACACCTTC; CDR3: CSVAQAYGYTF
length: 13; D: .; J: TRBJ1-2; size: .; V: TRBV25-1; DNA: TGTGCCAGCAGTGAATCAGGGGTAAATGGCTACACCTTC; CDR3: CASSESGVNGYTF
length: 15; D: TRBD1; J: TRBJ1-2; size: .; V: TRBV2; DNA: TGTGCCAGCAGTGAAAGGACAGGGTCTACCTATGGCTACACCTTC; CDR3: CASSERTGSTYGYTF
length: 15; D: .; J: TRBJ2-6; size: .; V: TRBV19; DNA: TGTGCCAGCATAGAGGGCTCCTCTGGGGCCAACGTCCTGACTTTC; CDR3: CASIEGSSGANVLTF
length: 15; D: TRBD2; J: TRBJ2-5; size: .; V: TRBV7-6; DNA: TGTGCCAGCAGCTCACGGACTAGCTCTCAAGAGACCCAGTACTTC; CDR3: CASSSRTSSQETQYF
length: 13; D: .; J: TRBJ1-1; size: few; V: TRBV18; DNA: TGTGCCAGCTCACCAGACATGAACACTGAAGCTTTCTTT; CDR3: CASSPDMNTEAFF
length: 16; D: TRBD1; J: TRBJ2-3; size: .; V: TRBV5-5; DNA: TGTGCCAGCAGCGCCCGACAGGGGGCGAGGACAGATACGCAGTATTTT; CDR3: CASSARQGARTDTQYF
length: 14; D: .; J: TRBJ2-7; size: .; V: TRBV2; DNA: TGTGCCAGCAGTGATCAGGGCAGCTCCTACGAGCAGTACTTC; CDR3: CASSDQGSSYEQYF
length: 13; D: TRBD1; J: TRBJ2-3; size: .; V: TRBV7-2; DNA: TGTGCCAGCAGCCCGACAGGGGATGGTACGCAGTATTTT; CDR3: CASSPTGDGTQYF
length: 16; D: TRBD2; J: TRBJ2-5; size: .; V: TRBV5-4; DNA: TGTGCCAGCAGCTTGGGGGGACTAGCGGGAGGAGAGACCCAGTACTTC; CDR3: CASSLGGLAGGETQYF
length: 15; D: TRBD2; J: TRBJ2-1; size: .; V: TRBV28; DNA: TGTGCCAGCAGCTGGGCGGGAGGGCCGTACAGGGGGCAGTTCTTC; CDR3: CASSWAGGPYRGQFF
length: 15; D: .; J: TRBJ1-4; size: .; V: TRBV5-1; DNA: TGCGCCAGCAGCTTGGGGACCCGGGGGGGCGAAAAACTGTTTTTT; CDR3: CASSLGTRGGEKLFF
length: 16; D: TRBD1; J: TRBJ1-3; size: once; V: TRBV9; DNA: TGTGCCAGCAGCGCCGGGCACAGGGGTATGGGAAACACCATATATTTT; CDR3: CASSAGHRGMGNTIYF
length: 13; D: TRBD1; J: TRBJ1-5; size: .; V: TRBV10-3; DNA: TGTGCCATCAGTGGACAGGGGGATCAGCCCCAGCATTTT; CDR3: CAISGQGDQPQHF